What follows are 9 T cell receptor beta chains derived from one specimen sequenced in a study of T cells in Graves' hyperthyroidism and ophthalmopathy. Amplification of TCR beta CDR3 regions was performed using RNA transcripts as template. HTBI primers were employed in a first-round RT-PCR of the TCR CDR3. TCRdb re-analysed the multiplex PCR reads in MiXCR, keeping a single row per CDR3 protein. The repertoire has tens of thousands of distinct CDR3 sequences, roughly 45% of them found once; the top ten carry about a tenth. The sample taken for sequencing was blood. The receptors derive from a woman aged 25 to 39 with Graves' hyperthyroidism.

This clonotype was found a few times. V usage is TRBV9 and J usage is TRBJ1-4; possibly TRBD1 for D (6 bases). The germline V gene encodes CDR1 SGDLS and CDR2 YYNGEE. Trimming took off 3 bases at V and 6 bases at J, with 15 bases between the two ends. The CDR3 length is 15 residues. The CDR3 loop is CASSEGGATYEKLFF. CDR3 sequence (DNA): TGTGCCAGCAGCGAGGGGGGGGCGACTTATGAAAAACTGTTTTTT. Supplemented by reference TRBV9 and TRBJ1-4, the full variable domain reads DSGVTQTPKHLITATGQRVTLRCSPRSGDLSVYWYQQSLDQGLQFLIQYYNGEERAKGNILERFSAQQFPDLHSELNLSSLELGDSALYFCASSEGGATYEKLFFGSGTQLSVL.

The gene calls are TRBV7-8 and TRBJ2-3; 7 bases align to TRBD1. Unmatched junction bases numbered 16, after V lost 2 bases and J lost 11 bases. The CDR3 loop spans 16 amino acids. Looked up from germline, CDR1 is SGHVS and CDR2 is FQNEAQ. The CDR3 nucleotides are TGTGCCAGCAGCTTAACCTACAGGGGAACACTCAATGAGCAGTATTTT. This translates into CASSLTYRGTLNEQYF.

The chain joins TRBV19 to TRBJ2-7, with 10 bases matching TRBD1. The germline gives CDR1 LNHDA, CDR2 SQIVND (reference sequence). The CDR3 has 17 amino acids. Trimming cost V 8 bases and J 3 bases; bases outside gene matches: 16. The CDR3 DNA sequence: TGTGCCAGTTATGGTAGGGACAGGGGTGGCTTTGGCTACGAGCAGTACTTC. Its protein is CASYGRDRGGFGYEQYF.

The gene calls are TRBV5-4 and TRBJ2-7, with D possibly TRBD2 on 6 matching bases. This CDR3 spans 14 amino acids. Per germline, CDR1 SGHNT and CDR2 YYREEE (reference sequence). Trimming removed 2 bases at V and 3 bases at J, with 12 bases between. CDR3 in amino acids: CASSLWGDHYEQYF. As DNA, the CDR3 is TGTGCCAGCAGCTTATGGGGGGACCACTACGAGCAGTACTTC.

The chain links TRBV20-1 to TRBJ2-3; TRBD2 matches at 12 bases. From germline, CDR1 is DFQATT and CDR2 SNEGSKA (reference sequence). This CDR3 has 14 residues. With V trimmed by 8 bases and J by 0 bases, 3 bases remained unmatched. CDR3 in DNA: TGCAGTAGGACTAGCGGGGTTAGCACAGATACGCAGTATTTT. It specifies CSRTSGVSTDTQYF.

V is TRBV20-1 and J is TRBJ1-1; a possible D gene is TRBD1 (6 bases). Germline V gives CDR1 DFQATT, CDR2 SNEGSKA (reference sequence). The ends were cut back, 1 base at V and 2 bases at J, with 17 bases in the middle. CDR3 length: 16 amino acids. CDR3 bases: TGCAGTGCTAGAGCTGTGGGACACCTGGGAAACACTGAAGCTTTCTTT. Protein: CSARAVGHLGNTEAFF.

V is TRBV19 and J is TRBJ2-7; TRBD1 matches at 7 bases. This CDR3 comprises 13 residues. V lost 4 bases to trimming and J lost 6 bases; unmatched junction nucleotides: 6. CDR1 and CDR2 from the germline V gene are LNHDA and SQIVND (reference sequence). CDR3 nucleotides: TGTGCCAGTAGTACACAAACAGGGGTCGAGCAGTACTTC. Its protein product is CASSTQTGVEQYF.

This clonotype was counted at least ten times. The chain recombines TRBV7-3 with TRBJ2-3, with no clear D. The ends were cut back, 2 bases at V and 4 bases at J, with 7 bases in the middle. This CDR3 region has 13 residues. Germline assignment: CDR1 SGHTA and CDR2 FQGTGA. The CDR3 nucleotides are TGTGCCAGCAGCTTACAGTTTGCAGATACGCAGTATTTT. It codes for CASSLQFADTQYF. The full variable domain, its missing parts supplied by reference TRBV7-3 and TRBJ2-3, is GAGVSQTPSNKVTEKGKYVELRCDPISGHTALYWYRQSLGQGPEFLIYFQGTGAADDSGLPNDRFFAVRPEGSVSTLKIQRTERGDSAVYLCASSLQFADTQYFGPGTRLTVL.

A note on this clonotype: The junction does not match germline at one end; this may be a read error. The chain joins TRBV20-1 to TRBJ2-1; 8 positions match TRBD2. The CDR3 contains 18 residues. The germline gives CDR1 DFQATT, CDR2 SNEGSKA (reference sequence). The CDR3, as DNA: TGCAGTGCTAGAGTGGGACTAGATAAAAGGGGCTCCTACAATGAGCGGTTCTTC. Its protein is CSARVGLDKRGSYNERFF.